A selection of T cell receptor beta chains follows, all from one sample in a study of T cell responses to AZD1222 COVID-19 vaccine. Measured with immunoSEQ multiplex PCR; TCRdb has only the in-frame clones, and not every one. The sample carries around 160,000 clones, 94% recorded once. The sample here was peripheral blood, taken 28 days after the second AZD1222 dose. These receptors were obtained from an adult who received the AZD1222 COVID-19 vaccine. CDR3s leave out the opening cysteine and the closing phenylalanine or tryptophan. Fields, in order: J gene, V gene, CDR3 protein.

j_call: TRBJ2-7
v_call: TRBV30
cdr3_aa: AWRGGTTGLAHSYEQY

j_call: TRBJ2-5
v_call: TRBV18
cdr3_aa: ASSPNRQGAGETQY

j_call: TRBJ2-1
v_call: TRBV25-1
cdr3_aa: ASSEYLTEQF

j_call: TRBJ2-2
v_call: TRBV27
cdr3_aa: ASTTALGNPGGGELF

j_call: TRBJ2-1
v_call: TRBV7-2
cdr3_aa: ASSLANRGDEQF

j_call: TRBJ2-2
v_call: TRBV3-1/TRBV3-2
cdr3_aa: ASSHWDRYTGELF

j_call: TRBJ2-7
v_call: TRBV6-1
cdr3_aa: ASSEAPRGWQY

j_call: TRBJ2-1
v_call: TRBV18
cdr3_aa: ASSYTGSANNEQF

j_call: TRBJ2-2
v_call: TRBV2
cdr3_aa: ASKRTHAGELF

j_call: TRBJ2-1
v_call: TRBV7-6
cdr3_aa: AKTTSERYNEQF

j_call: TRBJ2-7
v_call: TRBV5-1
cdr3_aa: ASSFQQGSYEQY

j_call: TRBJ2-1
v_call: TRBV11-3
cdr3_aa: AGNPPAYNEQF

j_call: TRBJ2-7
v_call: TRBV30
cdr3_aa: AWSSGGSSYEQY

j_call: TRBJ2-3
v_call: TRBV11-2
cdr3_aa: ASSSIPQREGPIDTQY

j_call: TRBJ2-7
v_call: TRBV27
cdr3_aa: ASSLSLEGAPYEQY

j_call: TRBJ2-1
v_call: TRBV7-8
cdr3_aa: ASSPPPIYNEQF

j_call: TRBJ1-6
v_call: TRBV25-1
cdr3_aa: ASRDRGNNSPLH

j_call: TRBJ2-3
v_call: TRBV2
cdr3_aa: ASRGLGTSTDTQY